This entry concerns a single TCR beta chain. The data were obtained in a study of blood T cell repertoires in COVID-19. Overall study: Acute and convalescent COVID-19 samples came from the United States, Italy and Spain. The analysed material was cDNA or gDNA that came from T cells, B-cell-depleted T cells, or PBMCs.

As originally analysed: Amplification of reference gene primers was used by the study to estimate nucleated cell counts. Measured with immunoSEQ multiplex PCR; TCRdb has only the in-frame clones, and not every one. The V and J calls and clone size come from that table; D and trimming were worked out from the DNA. Among some 220,000 clones, over 75% were seen once, and the ten largest hold around 13%. The V end lost 2 bases, the J end lost 3 bases, and 8 bases lay between the germline ends. The CDR3 runs 14 residues. Germline CDR1 MNHEY, CDR2 SMNVEV (reference sequence). The source of this sequence is a human donor in a cohort sampled during active COVID-19. The specimen was peripheral blood. This chain joins TRBV27 and TRBJ1-5, with a tentative D call TRBD1 (5 bases). CDR3 protein: CASSLGGDNQPQHF. The DNA for the CDR3 is TGTGCCAGCAGTTTAGGGGGGGACAATCAGCCCCAGCATTTT.